The clone carrying this TCR beta chain came up many times. What it binds is not known. The data were obtained in a study of human T cells and chemical hapten exposure. Whole-study results and caveats: Patch test score showed a positive correlation with PT1 expanded TCR counts.

The CDR3 runs 14 residues. J gave up 1 base and V 6 bases, and 2 bases lay outside the gene matches. In TCRdb, the RACE reads were re-called with MiXCR into one record per CDR3 protein. The table records about 80,000 distinct CDR3 sequences, 7.5% to 9% of them present only once. Time point of the sample: patch test 1, 2 weeks after DPC sensitization. Documented treatment: therapeutic diphenylcyclopropenone sensitization with weekly scalp DPC. This receptor was obtained from a woman in her 30s with alopecia areata. Some clones in this sample may be carry-over from other donors' samples. The source was whole blood, collected in connection with sensitization to the hapten diphenylcyclopropenone (DPC). The chain employs TRBV12-3 or TRBV12-4 and TRBJ2-3, with TRBD2 matching over 9 bases. CDR3 protein: CASRPSGGTDTQYF. Here the CDR3 DNA reads TGTGCCAGCAGACCTAGCGGGGGCACAGATACGCAGTATTTT.